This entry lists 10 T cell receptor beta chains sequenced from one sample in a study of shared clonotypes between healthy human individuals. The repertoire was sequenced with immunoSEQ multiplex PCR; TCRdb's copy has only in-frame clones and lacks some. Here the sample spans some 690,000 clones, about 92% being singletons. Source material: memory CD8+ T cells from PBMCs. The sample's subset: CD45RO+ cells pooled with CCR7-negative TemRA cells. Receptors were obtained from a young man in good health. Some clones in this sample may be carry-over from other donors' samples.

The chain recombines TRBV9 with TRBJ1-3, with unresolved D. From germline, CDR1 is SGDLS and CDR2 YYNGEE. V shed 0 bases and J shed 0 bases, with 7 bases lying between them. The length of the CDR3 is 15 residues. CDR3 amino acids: CASSVASGSGNTIYF. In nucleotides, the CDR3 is TGTGCCAGCAGCGTAGCCTCGGGCTCTGGAAACACCATATATTTT.

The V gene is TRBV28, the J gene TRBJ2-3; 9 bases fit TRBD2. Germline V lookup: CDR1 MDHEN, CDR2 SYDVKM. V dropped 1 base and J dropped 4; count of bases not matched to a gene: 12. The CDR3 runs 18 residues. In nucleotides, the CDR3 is TGTGCCAGCAGTTTATATGTCGTGTCGCGGGAGGGGGCAGATACGCAGTATTTT. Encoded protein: CASSLYVVSREGADTQYF. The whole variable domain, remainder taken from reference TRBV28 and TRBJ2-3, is DVKVTQSSRYLVKRTGEKVFLECVQDMDHENMFWYRQDPGLGLRLIYFSYDVKMKEKGDIPEGYSVSREKKERFSLILESASTNQTSMYLCASSLYVVSREGADTQYFGPGTRLTVL.

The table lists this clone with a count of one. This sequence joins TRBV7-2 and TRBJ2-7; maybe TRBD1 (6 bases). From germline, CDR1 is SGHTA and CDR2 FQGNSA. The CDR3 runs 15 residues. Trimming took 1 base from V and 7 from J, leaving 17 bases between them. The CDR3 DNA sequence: TGTGCCAGCAGCTTAGGGTGGGCAGGGGCAATTGAGCAGTACTTC. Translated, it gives CASSLGWAGAIEQYF.

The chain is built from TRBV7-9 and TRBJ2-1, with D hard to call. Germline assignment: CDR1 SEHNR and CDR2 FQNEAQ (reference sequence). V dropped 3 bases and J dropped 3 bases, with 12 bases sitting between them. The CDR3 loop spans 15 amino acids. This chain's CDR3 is CASSFGAESYNEQFF. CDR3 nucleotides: TGTGCCAGCAGCTTTGGCGCGGAGAGCTACAATGAGCAGTTCTTC.

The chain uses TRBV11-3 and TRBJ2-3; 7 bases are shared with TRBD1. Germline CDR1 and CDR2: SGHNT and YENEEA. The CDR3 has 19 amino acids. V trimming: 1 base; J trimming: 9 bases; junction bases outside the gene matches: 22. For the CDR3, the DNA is TGTGCCAGCAGCTTAGGGGTCCGAAGCGACAGGGAATTCGAAGTGACGCAGTATTTT. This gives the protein CASSLGVRSDREFEVTQYF.

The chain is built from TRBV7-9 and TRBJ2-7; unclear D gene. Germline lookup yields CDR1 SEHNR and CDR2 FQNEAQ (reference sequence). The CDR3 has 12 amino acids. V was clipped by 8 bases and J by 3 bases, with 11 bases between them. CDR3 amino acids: CASEVPNYEQYF. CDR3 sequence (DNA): TGTGCCAGCGAAGTGCCAAACTACGAGCAGTACTTC. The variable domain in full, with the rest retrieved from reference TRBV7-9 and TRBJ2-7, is DTGVSQNPRHKITKRGQNVTFRCDPISEHNRLYWYRQTLGQGPEFLTYFQNEAQLEKSRLLSDRFSAERPKGSFSTLEIQRTEQGDSAMYLCASEVPNYEQYFGPGTRLTVT.

This chain's CDR3 is CASSVAGAYEQYF. Here the CDR3 DNA reads TGTGCCAGCAGTGTAGCGGGAGCCTACGAGCAGTACTTC. The chain carries TRBV6-5 and TRBJ2-7, with 9 bases aligning to TRBD2. Trimming took 5 bases from V and 2 from J; bases not matched to a gene: 1. This CDR3 spans 13 amino acids. The germline V gene encodes CDR1 MNHEY and CDR2 SVGAGI.

CDR3 in amino acids: CASSLQGGSTGELFF. CDR3 nucleotide sequence: TGCGCCAGCAGCCTCCAGGGGGGATCCACCGGGGAGCTGTTTTTT. The chain carries TRBV4-3 and TRBJ2-2, with D tentatively TRBD1 (7 bases). Germline CDR1 reads LGHNA; CDR2 reads YSLEER. V shed 4 bases and J shed 4 bases, with 13 bases lying between them. This CDR3 comprises 15 residues.

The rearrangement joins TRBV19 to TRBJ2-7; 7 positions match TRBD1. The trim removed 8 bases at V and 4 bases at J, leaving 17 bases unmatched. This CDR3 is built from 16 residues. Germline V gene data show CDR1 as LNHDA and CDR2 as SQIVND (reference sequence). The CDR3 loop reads CASGDRLARPTYEQYF. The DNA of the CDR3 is TGTGCCAGTGGGGACAGATTGGCGCGGCCCACTTACGAGCAGTACTTC.

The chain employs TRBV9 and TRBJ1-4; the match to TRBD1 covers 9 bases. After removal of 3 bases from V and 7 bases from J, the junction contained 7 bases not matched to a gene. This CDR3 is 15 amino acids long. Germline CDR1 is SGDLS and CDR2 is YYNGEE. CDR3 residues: CASSALTGGVEKLFF. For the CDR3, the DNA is TGTGCCAGCAGCGCTTTGACAGGGGGTGTTGAAAAACTGTTTTTT.